These T cell receptor beta chains were read from a single sample in a study of cytomegalovirus exposure and HLA in healthy donors. Only in-frame clones appear in the TCRdb table, and some are missing; sequencing was by immunoSEQ multiplex PCR. The table shows roughly 110,000 clones, with around four fifths occurring only once. Sequenced material: PBMCs. The receptors stem from a man in his forties or fifties in good health and CMV-seronegative. The CDR3 runs from the conserved cysteine through the conserved F or W.

TRBJ2-3 TRBV9 CASSAETSPTDTQYF
TRBJ2-3 TRBV18 CASSRGQVTDTQYF
TRBJ1-2 TRBV6-5 CASSYSEGGYTF
TRBJ2-1 TRBV11-2 CASSLANEQFF
TRBJ1-5 TRBV4-2 CASSPQWAGNQPQHF
TRBJ1-4 TRBV16 CASSPWTRTNEKLFF
TRBJ1-6 TRBV19 CASSISGYSPLHF
TRBJ2-1 TRBV7-8 CASRDSSSYNEQFF
TRBJ2-5 TRBV7-2 CASSSVKREETQYF
TRBJ1-1 TRBV7-2 CASRPQVDTEAFF
TRBJ2-5 TRBV10-2 CASSKQGRETQYF
TRBJ2-1 TRBV5-1 CASTPTGERGGYNEQFF
TRBJ1-4 TRBV14 CASSPRGLDEKLFF
TRBJ1-2 TRBV18 CASSNAQDRNFNYGYTF
TRBJ2-1 TRBV2 CASSVGLAGYNEQFF
TRBJ1-5 TRBV30 CAWSVPVTASNQPQHF
TRBJ2-5 TRBV11-2 CASSPKTGIGETQYF
TRBJ1-5 TRBV19 CASSMTGGAGSQPQHF
TRBJ2-5 TRBV27 CAILGTPGRLGFSAQYF
TRBJ2-6 TRBV7-9 CASSLDRSGANVLTF
TRBJ1-3 TRBV30 CAWGTGVGNTIYF
TRBJ2-1 TRBV6-4 CASSGLAGGRYNEQFF
TRBJ2-5 TRBV19 CASSIGQGQETQYF
TRBJ2-1 TRBV5-6 CASSPQPVVYNEQFF
TRBJ1-5 TRBV5-8 CASITGGTDSNQPQHF
TRBJ2-5 TRBV7-7 CASSLGGTEKETQYF
TRBJ1-1 TRBV7-9 CASSYSRGDTEAFF
TRBJ1-5 TRBV27 CASSRRDSRTPQHF
TRBJ1-4 TRBV7-2 CASRGQGSTNEKLFF
TRBJ2-2 TRBV10-3 CAISDQTGELFF
TRBJ1-4 TRBV6-1 CASSEALQGETATNEKLFF
TRBJ1-3 TRBV11-3 CASSVRQGKGNTIYF
TRBJ1-1 TRBV19 CASSIGGLDTEAFF
TRBJ2-2 TRBV30 CAWSVLSGELFF
TRBJ1-2 TRBV5-1 CASSSSPGTGERGGYTF
TRBJ1-6 TRBV7-8 CASSLGGENSPLHF
TRBJ1-4 TRBV9 CASSSQGNEKLFF